Listed below are T cell receptor beta chains from one sample, sequenced in a study of Tregs in tolerant kidney transplant recipients. No antigen has been assigned to these receptors. Repertoires were generated with immunoSEQ multiplex PCR, while TCRdb's copy carries only in-frame clones and drops some. Among 15,000 to 20,000 clones listed, approximately 57% were seen once. The sample comprised Tregs from blood cultured with allogeneic cells. Receptors were obtained from a human donor in good health. CDR3s include the opening cysteine and the closing phenylalanine or tryptophan.

v_gene	j_gene	CDR3aa
TRBV19	TRBJ2-3	CASKGSGGRDTQYF
TRBV10-2	TRBJ2-7	CASSGWIEQYF
TRBV7-9	TRBJ1-3	CASREASGNTIYF
TRBV11-2	TRBJ1-4	CASSFRRGTNEKLFF
TRBV19	TRBJ1-2	CASRRGQGVYGYTF
TRBV7-2	TRBJ1-2	CASSLGGARGPYGYTF
TRBV5-4	TRBJ2-3	CASSRPTVLGTGTQYF
TRBV5-1	TRBJ2-3	CASSLRLGGRSDTQYF
TRBV5-6	TRBJ1-2	CASSLLDRVTYGYTF
TRBV7-6	TRBJ2-7	CASSQEGGEQYF
TRBV6-1	TRBJ2-7	CASIRDSTYEQYF
TRBV18	TRBJ1-2	CASSPVTGTGGVGYGYTF
TRBV6-5	TRBJ2-7	CASRSTGWDEQYF
TRBV6-5	TRBJ1-1	CASSLPQGPEAFF
TRBV5-1	TRBJ1-6	CASSDGQHNSPLHF
TRBV10-3	TRBJ1-2	CASGRGLGYTF
TRBV5-4	TRBJ2-7	CASSHGTSGRRVVEQYF
TRBV11-1	TRBJ2-7	CASSPGRGTSYEQYF
TRBV19	TRBJ2-5	CASSIAPGLGNQETQYF
TRBV18	NA	CASSPIQGGEQYF
TRBV11-3	TRBJ2-7	CASSLNLRIRTTYEQYF
TRBV11-2	TRBJ2-7	CASSSIAIRRSGSSYEQYF
TRBV7-2	TRBJ1-2	CASSFRGQGGNYGYTF
TRBV7-8	TRBJ2-7	CASSLRRGGRAYEQYF
TRBV6-9	TRBJ2-7	CATPGQYSYEQYF
TRBV7-2	TRBJ1-4	CASSLWFRAATNEKLFF
TRBV2	TRBJ1-5	CASRGTGSVQPQHF
TRBV15	TRBJ1-2	CATSRGTRYYGYTF
TRBV6-1	TRBJ2-5	CASRRGGLQETQYF
TRBV6-6	TRBJ2-7	CASSPTGSSYEQYF
TRBV5-6	TRBJ1-5	CASSLEGQPQHF
TRBV7-3	TRBJ1-1	CASSFLGGNTEAFF
TRBV6-5	TRBJ1-3	CASRDFRSGNTIYF
TRBV7-6	TRBJ2-2	CASSLVLGTGEFNTGELFF
TRBV11-3	TRBJ2-3	CASSWLVPDTQYF
TRBV6-1	TRBJ1-5	CASTSDRAVQPQHF
TRBV4-3	TRBJ2-1	CASSQVIRASGGLGEQFF
TRBV25-1	TRBJ1-1	CASSERSRPGRTAEAFF
TRBV30	TRBJ2-7	CAWSRAARGYEQYF
TRBV10-3	TRBJ2-6	CAISESSGANVLTF
TRBV6-6	TRBJ1-2	CASSRQANYGYTF
TRBV4-1	TRBJ1-2	CASSQTGTGLYPGRGYTF
TRBV11-2	TRBJ2-7	CASSFSGNYEQYF
TRBV18	TRBJ1-2	CASSARQLANYGYTF
TRBV2	TRBJ2-5	CASSELVSWETQYF
TRBV29-1	TRBJ2-5	CSVHSAQETQYF
TRBV14	TRBJ2-7	CASSRGTSYKSYEQYF
TRBV5-1	TRBJ2-5	CASIQGETQYF
TRBV30	TRBJ1-5	CAWRGRGRGLQPQHF
TRBV7-9	TRBJ2-5	CASSLGEETQYF
TRBV19	TRBJ2-7	CASGAGAGEQYF
TRBV6-1	TRBJ2-7	CASRIGQVTYEQYF
TRBV11-3	TRBJ1-5	CASSWTGGYGNQPQHF